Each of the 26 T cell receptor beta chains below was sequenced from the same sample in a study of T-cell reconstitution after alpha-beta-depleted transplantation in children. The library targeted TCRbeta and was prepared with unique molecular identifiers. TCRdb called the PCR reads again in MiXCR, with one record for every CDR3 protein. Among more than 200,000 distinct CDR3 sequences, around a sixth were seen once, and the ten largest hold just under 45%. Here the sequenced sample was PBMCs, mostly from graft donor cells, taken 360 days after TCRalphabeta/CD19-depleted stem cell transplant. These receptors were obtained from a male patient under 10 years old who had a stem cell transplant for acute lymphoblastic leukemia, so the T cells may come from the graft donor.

The DNA for the CDR3 is TGTGCCAGCAGCTTAGACAGACCCTCCTACGAGCAGTACTTC. It is translated as CASSLDRPSYEQYF. The chain is built from TRBV7-2 and TRBJ2-7; no clear D. This CDR3 region has 14 residues. Germline values: CDR1 SGHTA, CDR2 FQGNSA. V was shortened by 1 base and J by 0 bases, with 7 bases between the two germline ends.

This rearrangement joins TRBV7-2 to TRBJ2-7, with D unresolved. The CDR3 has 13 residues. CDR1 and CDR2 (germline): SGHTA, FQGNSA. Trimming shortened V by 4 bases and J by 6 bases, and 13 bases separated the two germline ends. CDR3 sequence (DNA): TGTGCCAGCAGCTCCACCCCAGAACGCGAGCAGTACTTC. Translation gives CASSSTPEREQYF.

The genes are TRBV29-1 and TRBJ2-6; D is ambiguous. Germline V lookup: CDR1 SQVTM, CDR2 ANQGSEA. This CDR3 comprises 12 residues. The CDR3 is CYLRSGANVLTF. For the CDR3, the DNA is TGCTATCTCCGCTCTGGGGCCAACGTCCTGACTTTC.

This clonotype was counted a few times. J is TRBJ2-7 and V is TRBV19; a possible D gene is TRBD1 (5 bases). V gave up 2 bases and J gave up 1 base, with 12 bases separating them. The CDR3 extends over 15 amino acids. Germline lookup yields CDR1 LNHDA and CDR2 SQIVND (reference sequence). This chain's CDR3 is CASSITSRGSYEQYF. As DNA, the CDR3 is TGTGCCAGTAGTATAACCTCAAGGGGTTCCTACGAGCAGTACTTC.

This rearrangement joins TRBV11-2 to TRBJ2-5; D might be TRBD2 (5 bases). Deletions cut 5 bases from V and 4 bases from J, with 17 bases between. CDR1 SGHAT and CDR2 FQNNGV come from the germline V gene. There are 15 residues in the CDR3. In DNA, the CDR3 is TGTGCCAGCAGCCGCGAGCACCCTAGCTTAGAGACCCAGTACTTC. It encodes CASSREHPSLETQYF.

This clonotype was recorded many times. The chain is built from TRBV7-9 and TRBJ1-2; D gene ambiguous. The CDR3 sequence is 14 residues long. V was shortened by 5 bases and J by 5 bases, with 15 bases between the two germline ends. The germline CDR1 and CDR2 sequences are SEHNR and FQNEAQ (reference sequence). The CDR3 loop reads CASSPLPREYGYTF. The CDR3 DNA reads TGTGCCAGCAGCCCGTTACCCCGGGAGTATGGCTACACCTTC.

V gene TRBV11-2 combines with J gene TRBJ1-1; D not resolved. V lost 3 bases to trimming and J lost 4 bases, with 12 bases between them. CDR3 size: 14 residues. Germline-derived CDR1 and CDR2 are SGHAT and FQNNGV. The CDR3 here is CASSFSRTSTEAFF. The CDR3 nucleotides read TGTGCCAGCAGCTTCTCTCGGACGAGCACTGAAGCTTTCTTT. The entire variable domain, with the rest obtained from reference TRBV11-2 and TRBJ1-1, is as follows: EAGVAQSPRYKIIEKRQSVAFWCNPISGHATLYWYQQILGQGPKLLIQFQNNGVVDDSQLPKDRFSAERLKGVDSTLKIQPAKLEDSAVYLCASSFSRTSTEAFFGQGTRLTVV.

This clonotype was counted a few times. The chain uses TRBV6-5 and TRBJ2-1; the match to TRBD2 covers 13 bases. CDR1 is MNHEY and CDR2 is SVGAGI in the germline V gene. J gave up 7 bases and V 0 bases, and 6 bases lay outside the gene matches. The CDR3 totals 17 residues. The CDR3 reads CASSYSPTSGRANEQFF. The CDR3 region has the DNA TGTGCCAGCAGTTACTCCCCCACTAGCGGGAGGGCGAATGAGCAGTTCTTC.

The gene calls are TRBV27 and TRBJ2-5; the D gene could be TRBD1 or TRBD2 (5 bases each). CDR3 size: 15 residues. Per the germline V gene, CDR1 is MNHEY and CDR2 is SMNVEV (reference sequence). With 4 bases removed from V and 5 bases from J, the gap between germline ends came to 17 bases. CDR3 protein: CASSSIEGPLETQYF. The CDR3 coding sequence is TGTGCCAGCAGTTCTATCGAGGGGCCTTTGGAGACCCAGTACTTC.

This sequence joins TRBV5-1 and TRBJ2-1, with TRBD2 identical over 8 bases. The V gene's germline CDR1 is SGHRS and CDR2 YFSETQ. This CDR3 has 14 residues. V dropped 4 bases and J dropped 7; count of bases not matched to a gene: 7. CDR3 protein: CASSRGLALNEQFF. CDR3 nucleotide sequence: TGCGCCAGCAGCCGAGGACTAGCCCTAAATGAGCAGTTCTTC.

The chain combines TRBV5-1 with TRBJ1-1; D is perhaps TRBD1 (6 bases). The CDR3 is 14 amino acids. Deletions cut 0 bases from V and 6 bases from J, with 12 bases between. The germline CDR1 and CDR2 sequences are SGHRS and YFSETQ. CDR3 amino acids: CASSLGSGGPEAFF. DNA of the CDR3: TGCGCCAGCAGCTTGGGATCGGGGGGCCCTGAAGCTTTCTTT.

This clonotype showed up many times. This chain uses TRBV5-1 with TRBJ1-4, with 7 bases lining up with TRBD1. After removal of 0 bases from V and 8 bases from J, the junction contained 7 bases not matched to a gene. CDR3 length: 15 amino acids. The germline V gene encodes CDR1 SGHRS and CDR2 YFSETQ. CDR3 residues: CASSLEGGIGEKLFF. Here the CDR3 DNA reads TGCGCCAGCAGCTTGGAAGGGGGCATCGGCGAAAAACTGTTTTTT. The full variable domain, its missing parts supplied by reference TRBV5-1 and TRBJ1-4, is KAGVTQTPRYLIKTRGQQVTLSCSPISGHRSVSWYQQTPGQGLQFLFEYFSETQRNKGNFPGRFSGRQFSNSRSEMNVSTLELGDSALYLCASSLEGGIGEKLFFGSGTQLSVL.

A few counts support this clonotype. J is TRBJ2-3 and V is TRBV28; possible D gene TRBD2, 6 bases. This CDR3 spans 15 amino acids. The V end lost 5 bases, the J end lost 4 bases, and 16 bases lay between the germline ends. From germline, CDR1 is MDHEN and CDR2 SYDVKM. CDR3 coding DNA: TGTGCCAGCAGTAGCCCGGGGGAAGGTTCAGATACGCAGTATTTT. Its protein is CASSSPGEGSDTQYF.

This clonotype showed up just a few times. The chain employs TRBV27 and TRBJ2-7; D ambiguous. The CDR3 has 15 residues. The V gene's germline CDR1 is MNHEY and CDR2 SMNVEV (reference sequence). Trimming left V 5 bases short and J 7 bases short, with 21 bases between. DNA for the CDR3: TGTGCCAGCAGTCCCCTTCGATCCAGGTCTGAGGAGCAGTACTTC. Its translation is CASSPLRSRSEEQYF.

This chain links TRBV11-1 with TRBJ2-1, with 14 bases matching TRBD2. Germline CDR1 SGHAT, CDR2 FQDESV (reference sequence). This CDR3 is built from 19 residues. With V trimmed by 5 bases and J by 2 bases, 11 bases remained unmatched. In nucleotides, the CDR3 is TGTGCCAGCAGCCCACCCTTGCGACTAGCGGGGGGGCCCTACAATGAGCAGTTCTTC. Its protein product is CASSPPLRLAGGPYNEQFF.

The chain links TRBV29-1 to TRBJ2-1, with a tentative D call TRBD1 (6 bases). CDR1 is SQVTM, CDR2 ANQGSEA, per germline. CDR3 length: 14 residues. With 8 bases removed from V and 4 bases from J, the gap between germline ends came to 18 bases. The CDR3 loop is CSTVPGHIYNEQFF. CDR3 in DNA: TGCAGCACCGTCCCGGGACACATATACAATGAGCAGTTCTTC.

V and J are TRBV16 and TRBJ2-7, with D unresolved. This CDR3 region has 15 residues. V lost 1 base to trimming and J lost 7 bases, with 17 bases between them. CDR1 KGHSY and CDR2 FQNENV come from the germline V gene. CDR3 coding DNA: TGTGCCAGCAGCCAATTTCTTCAGCTATCGCGAGAGCAGTACTTC. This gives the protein CASSQFLQLSREQYF.

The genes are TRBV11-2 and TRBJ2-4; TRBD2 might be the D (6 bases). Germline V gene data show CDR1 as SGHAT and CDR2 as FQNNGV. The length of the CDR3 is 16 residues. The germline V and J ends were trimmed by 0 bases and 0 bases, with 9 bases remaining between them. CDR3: CASSLDPEGAKNIQYF. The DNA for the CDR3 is TGTGCCAGCAGCTTAGATCCGGAGGGAGCCAAAAACATTCAGTACTTC.

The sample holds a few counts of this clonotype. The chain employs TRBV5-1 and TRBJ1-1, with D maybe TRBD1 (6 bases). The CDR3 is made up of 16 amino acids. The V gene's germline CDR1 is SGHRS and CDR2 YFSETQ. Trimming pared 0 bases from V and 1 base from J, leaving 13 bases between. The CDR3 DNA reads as TGCGCCAGCAGCTTGGCCCTCGTGACAGGGAACACTGAAGCTTTCTTT. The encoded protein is CASSLALVTGNTEAFF.

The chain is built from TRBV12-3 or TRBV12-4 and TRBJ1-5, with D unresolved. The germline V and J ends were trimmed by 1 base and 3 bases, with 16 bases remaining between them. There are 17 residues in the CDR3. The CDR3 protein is CASSLGGRRSPNQPQHF. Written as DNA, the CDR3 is TGTGCCAGCAGTTTAGGAGGTCGCAGGTCCCCCAATCAGCCCCAGCATTTT.

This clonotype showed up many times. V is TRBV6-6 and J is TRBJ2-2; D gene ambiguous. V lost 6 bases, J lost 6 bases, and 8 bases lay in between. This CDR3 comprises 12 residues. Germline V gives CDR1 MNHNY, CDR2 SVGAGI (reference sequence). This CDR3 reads CASSPTAGELFF. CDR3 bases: TGTGCCAGCAGCCCCACGGCCGGGGAGCTGTTTTTT.

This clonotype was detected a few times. DNA of the CDR3: TGCAGTGCTGCTATTTGGACAGGGACCTATGGCTACACCTTC. Translating gives CSAAIWTGTYGYTF. V usage is TRBV20-1 and J usage is TRBJ1-2; 8 bases match TRBD1. Germline V gene sequence: CDR1 DFQATT, CDR2 SNEGSKA (reference sequence). The CDR3 covers 14 residues. J was trimmed by 4 bases and V by 5 bases; bases with no gene match: 9.

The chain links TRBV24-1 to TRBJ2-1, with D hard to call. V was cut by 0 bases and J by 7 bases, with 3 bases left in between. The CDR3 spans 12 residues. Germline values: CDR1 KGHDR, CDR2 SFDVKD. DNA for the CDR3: TGTGCCACCAGTGATTTGATGAATGAGCAGTTCTTC. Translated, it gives CATSDLMNEQFF.

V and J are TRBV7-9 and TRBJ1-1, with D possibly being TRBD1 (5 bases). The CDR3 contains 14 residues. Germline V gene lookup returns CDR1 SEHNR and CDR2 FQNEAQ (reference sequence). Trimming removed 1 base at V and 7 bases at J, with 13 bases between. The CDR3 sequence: CASSLVGREDEAFF. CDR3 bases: TGTGCCAGCAGCTTAGTGGGCAGGGAGGATGAAGCTTTCTTT.

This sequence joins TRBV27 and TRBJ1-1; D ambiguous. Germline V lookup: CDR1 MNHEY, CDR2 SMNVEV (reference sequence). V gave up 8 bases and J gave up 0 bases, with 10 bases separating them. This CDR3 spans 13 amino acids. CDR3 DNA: TGTGCCAGCGGACCGGGCTTGAACACTGAAGCTTTCTTT. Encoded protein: CASGPGLNTEAFF.

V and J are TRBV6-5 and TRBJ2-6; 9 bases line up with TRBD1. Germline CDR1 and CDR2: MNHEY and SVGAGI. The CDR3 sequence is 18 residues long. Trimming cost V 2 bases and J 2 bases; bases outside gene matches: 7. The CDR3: CASSYPLDRGAGANVLTF. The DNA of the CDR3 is TGTGCCAGCAGTTACCCACTCGACAGGGGGGCTGGGGCCAACGTCCTGACTTTC.